The 6 T cell receptor beta chains given below trace back to one sample, sequenced in a study of T cell responses to AZD1222 COVID-19 vaccine. Clones were sequenced by immunoSEQ multiplex PCR, and TCRdb holds only the in-frame ones, with some missing. Here the sample spans about 160,000 clones, roughly nine tenths being singletons. The source was peripheral blood, collected on day 0 of AZD1222 vaccination. These receptors all stem from an adult in good health.

This chain joins TRBV3-1 (or the pseudogene TRBV3-2) and TRBJ2-1; TRBD2 matches at 10 bases. Germline V gene sequence: CDR1 LGHDT, CDR2 YNNKEL (reference sequence). V trimming: 6 bases; J trimming: 4 bases; junction bases outside the gene matches: 6. The CDR3 is made up of 15 amino acids. The chain's CDR3 is CASRFTSGTYNEQFF. For the CDR3, the DNA is TGTGCCAGCAGATTTACTAGCGGGACTTACAATGAGCAGTTCTTC.

The rearrangement links TRBV21-1 to TRBJ2-3; TRBD1 is the table's D call, not checked against the DNA. TRBV21-1 counts as a pseudogene. The CDR3 is made up of 19 amino acids. The CDR3 coding sequence is TGTGCCAGCAGCACCCTCAGGACAGGGTCATTGTTAGGTACAGATACGCAGTATTTT. As protein: CASSTLRTGSLLGTDTQYF.

This chain uses TRBV9 with TRBJ1-1, with D possibly matching TRBD1 (6 bases). CDR1 and CDR2 (germline): SGDLS, YYNGEE. CDR3 length: 15 residues. V was cut by 0 bases and J by 4 bases, with 13 bases left in between. The DNA of the CDR3 is TGTGCCAGCAGCGTAGAAGGGGGGTCTTCCACTGAAGCTTTCTTT. This gives the protein CASSVEGGSSTEAFF.

In its sample, this clone was seen once. The chain couples TRBV18 to TRBJ2-5; TRBD2 aligns across 10 bases. CDR3 size: 15 residues. Germline V CDR1 and CDR2: KGHSH, LQKENI. The V segment lost 5 bases and the J segment 2 bases; nucleotides outside the gene matches: 5. CDR3 sequence (DNA): TGTGCCAGCTCAGCACTAGCGGGACGTCAAGAGACCCAGTACTTC. Translation gives CASSALAGRQETQYF.

This chain links TRBV21-1 with TRBJ2-7; the table's D call, TRBD2, was not checked against the DNA. TRBV21-1 is recorded as a pseudogene. This CDR3 is 17 amino acids long. CDR3 coding DNA: TGTGCCAGCAGCAAAGCCTTCGTGCGGGAGGGCTGGCCCGAGCAGTACTTC. Residues: CASSKAFVREGWPEQYF.

This sequence joins TRBV5-4 and TRBJ1-6; D is perhaps TRBD1 (6 bases). The CDR3 has 14 amino acids. Germline CDR1 reads SGHNT; CDR2 reads YYREEE (reference sequence). V was cut by 0 bases and J by 7 bases, with 8 bases left in between. CDR3 nucleotides: TGTGCCAGCAGCTTGGTGGGACACAATTCACCCCTCCACTTT. Encoded protein: CASSLVGHNSPLHF. Full variable domain (remainder filled in from reference TRBV5-4 and TRBJ1-6): ETGVTQSPTHLIKTRGQQVTLRCSSQSGHNTVSWYQQALGQGPQFIFQYYREEENGRGNFPPRFSGLQFPNYSSELNVNALELDDSALYLCASSLVGHNSPLHFGNGTRLTVT.